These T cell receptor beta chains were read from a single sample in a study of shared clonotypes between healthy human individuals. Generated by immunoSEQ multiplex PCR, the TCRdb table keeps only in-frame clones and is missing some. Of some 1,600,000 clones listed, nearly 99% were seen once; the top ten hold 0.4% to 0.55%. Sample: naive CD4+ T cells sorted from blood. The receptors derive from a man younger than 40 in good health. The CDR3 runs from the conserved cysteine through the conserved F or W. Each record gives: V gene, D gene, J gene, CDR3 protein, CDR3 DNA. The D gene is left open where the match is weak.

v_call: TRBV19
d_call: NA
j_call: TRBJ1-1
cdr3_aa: CASSTIGTVNTEAFF
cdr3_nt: TGTGCCAGTAGTACCATAGGGACCGTGAACACTGAAGCTTTCTTT

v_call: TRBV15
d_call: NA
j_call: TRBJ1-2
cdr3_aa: CATSSVGPIYGYTF
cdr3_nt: TGTGCCACCAGCAGCGTTGGTCCTATCTATGGCTACACCTTC

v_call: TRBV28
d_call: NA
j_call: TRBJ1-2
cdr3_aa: CASSLSASGGYTF
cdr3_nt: TGTGCCAGCAGTTTATCAGCGTCCGGTGGCTACACCTTC

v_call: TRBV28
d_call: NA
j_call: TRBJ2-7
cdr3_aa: CASSSVGPQEQYF
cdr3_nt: TGTGCCAGCAGCTCGGTGGGACCTCAAGAGCAGTACTTC

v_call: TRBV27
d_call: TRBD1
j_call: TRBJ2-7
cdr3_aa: CASGKLQGISYEQYF
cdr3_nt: TGTGCCAGCGGTAAATTACAGGGGATCTCCTACGAGCAGTACTTC

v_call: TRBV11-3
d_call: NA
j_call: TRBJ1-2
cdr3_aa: CASSSDGYGYTF
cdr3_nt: TGTGCCAGCAGTTCGGACGGCTATGGCTACACCTTC

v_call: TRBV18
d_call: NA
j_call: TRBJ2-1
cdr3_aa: CASSQISGSSYNEQFF
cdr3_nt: TGTGCCAGCTCGCAAATCAGCGGTAGCTCCTACAATGAGCAGTTCTTC

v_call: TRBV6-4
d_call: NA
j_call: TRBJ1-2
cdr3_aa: CASSGDAYGYTF
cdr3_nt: TGTGCCAGCAGCGGGGACGCGTATGGCTACACCTTC

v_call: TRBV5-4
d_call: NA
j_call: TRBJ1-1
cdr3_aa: CASTVDTEAFF
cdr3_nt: TGTGCCAGCACAGTGGACACTGAAGCTTTCTTT

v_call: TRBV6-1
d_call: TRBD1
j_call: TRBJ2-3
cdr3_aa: CASRKDREFPDTQYF
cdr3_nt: TGTGCCAGCAGGAAGGACAGGGAATTTCCAGATACGCAGTATTTT

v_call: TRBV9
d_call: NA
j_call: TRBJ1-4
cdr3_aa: CASSQSGGEFGEKLFF
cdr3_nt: TGTGCCAGCAGCCAGAGTGGAGGGGAATTTGGTGAAAAACTGTTTTTT